The source of this T cell receptor (beta chain) is a study of type 1 and type 2 diabetes patients. Study results and caveats: Type 2 diabetes patients had few highly-expanded CD4+ clones, median one. Between type 2 diabetes and control samples, V and J usage averaged approximately 0.97 correlation. Type 1 diabetes repertoires were significantly less diverse than type 2 diabetes ones.

PCR was run on genomic DNA. The TCR beta CDR3 region was amplified using 30 forward and 13 reverse primers. TCRdb itself ran the multiplex PCR reads through MiXCR, one entry per CDR3 protein. The data hold about 290,000 distinct CDR3 sequences, with approximately 45% observed a single time. The CDR3 is 13 amino acids. V lost 6 bases and J lost 1; bases outside the gene matches: 1. Germline V gene lookup returns CDR1 SNHLY and CDR2 FYNNEI. This clonotype was detected only a few times. Its antigen is as yet unknown. Roughly 10 milliliters of peripheral blood were drawn from each donor. This TCR derives from a man between 18 and 35 years old with type 2 diabetes. The sample comprised peripheral blood mononuclear cells (PBMCs). This chain links TRBV2 with TRBJ2-7; 9 bases match TRBD1. CDR3 residues: CASRDRGSYEQYF. CDR3 DNA: TGTGCCAGCAGAGACAGGGGGTCCTACGAGCAGTACTTC.